This is a list of T cell receptor beta chains from one sample in a study of shared clonotypes between healthy human individuals. Clones were sequenced by immunoSEQ multiplex PCR, and TCRdb holds only the in-frame ones, with some missing. The data contain about 2.2 million clones, just over 90% of them singletons. The sample was naive CD8+ T cells from PBMCs. The source of these receptors is a man between 18 and 29 years old in good health. Some clones in this sample may be carry-over from other donors' samples. CDR3s include the opening cysteine and the closing phenylalanine or tryptophan. Each record gives: clone size, J gene, D gene, V gene, CDR3 DNA, CDR3 protein. A D gene is named only where the DNA matches it firmly. Expanded clones get a size class; other rows say once, few or many, or leave the size out.

abundance: .; j_gene: TRBJ1-2; d_gene: .; v_gene: TRBV5-4; CDR3nt: TGTGCCAGCAGCTTGGAGAGACAGGTTTATGGCTACACCTTC; CDR3aa: CASSLERQVYGYTF
abundance: .; j_gene: TRBJ2-7; d_gene: .; v_gene: TRBV13; CDR3nt: TGTGCCAGCAGCCCCGTCTTGGAGCAGTACTTC; CDR3aa: CASSPVLEQYF
abundance: .; j_gene: TRBJ2-1; d_gene: TRBD1; v_gene: TRBV11-2; CDR3nt: TGTGCCAGCTTACGTACAGGGGGCGATTGGTCTGAGCAGTTCTTC; CDR3aa: CASLRTGGDWSEQFF
abundance: .; j_gene: TRBJ2-7; d_gene: .; v_gene: TRBV27; CDR3nt: TGTGCCAGCAGTTTATCGAGGGGGGCTAGCGCGAACCAGTACTTC; CDR3aa: CASSLSRGASANQYF
abundance: .; j_gene: TRBJ2-3; d_gene: .; v_gene: TRBV9; CDR3nt: TGTGCCAGCAGCGTAGACGGACATGGAACAGATACGCAGTATTTT; CDR3aa: CASSVDGHGTDTQYF
abundance: .; j_gene: TRBJ1-1; d_gene: .; v_gene: TRBV7-9; CDR3nt: TGTGCCAGCAGCTTGGATTACCCCGACACTGAAGCTTTCTTT; CDR3aa: CASSLDYPDTEAFF
abundance: .; j_gene: TRBJ2-7; d_gene: TRBD2; v_gene: TRBV7-9; CDR3nt: TGTGCCAGCAGCCCTGGGGAGGGTAGGATGTTCTACGAGCAGTACTTC; CDR3aa: CASSPGEGRMFYEQYF
abundance: .; j_gene: TRBJ2-7; d_gene: .; v_gene: TRBV28; CDR3nt: TGTGCCAGCAGCGACCCAGGGGCATACTTCCACGAGCAGTACTTC; CDR3aa: CASSDPGAYFHEQYF
abundance: .; j_gene: TRBJ1-4; d_gene: TRBD1; v_gene: TRBV27; CDR3nt: TGTGCCAGCAGTTTTAGACAGGGGGCGGCTAATGAAAAACTGTTTTTT; CDR3aa: CASSFRQGAANEKLFF
abundance: .; j_gene: TRBJ1-4; d_gene: .; v_gene: TRBV23-1; CDR3nt: TGCGCCAGCAGTCAAATCGGTAATGAAAAACTGTTTTTT; CDR3aa: CASSQIGNEKLFF
abundance: .; j_gene: TRBJ1-4; d_gene: .; v_gene: TRBV19; CDR3nt: TGTGCCAGTACCACCGGGGGGACAATGAACGAAAAACTGTTTTTT; CDR3aa: CASTTGGTMNEKLFF
abundance: .; j_gene: TRBJ1-1; d_gene: TRBD1; v_gene: TRBV11-1; CDR3nt: TGTGCCAGCAGCTTAGACAGGGGGCCGGGTGAAGCTTTCTTT; CDR3aa: CASSLDRGPGEAFF
abundance: .; j_gene: TRBJ2-5; d_gene: .; v_gene: TRBV11-2; CDR3nt: TGTGCCAGCAGCTTAGGTCCAGGGGGGGGCAAGGGGACCCAGTACTTC; CDR3aa: CASSLGPGGGKGTQYF
abundance: .; j_gene: TRBJ1-5; d_gene: .; v_gene: TRBV4-1; CDR3nt: TGCGCCAGCAGCGGCGGTAGCAATCAGCCCCAGCATTTT; CDR3aa: CASSGGSNQPQHF
abundance: .; j_gene: TRBJ2-1; d_gene: TRBD2; v_gene: TRBV30; CDR3nt: TGTGCTTCAACTAGCGGGGCCTACAATGAGCAGTTCTTC; CDR3aa: CASTSGAYNEQFF
abundance: .; j_gene: TRBJ2-7; d_gene: TRBD2; v_gene: TRBV5-1; CDR3nt: TGCGCCAGCAGCTTGGATGGGGGACTAGCTTACGAGCAGTACTTC; CDR3aa: CASSLDGGLAYEQYF
abundance: once; j_gene: TRBJ2-7; d_gene: .; v_gene: TRBV28; CDR3nt: TGTGCCAGCAGCTCCGTGAGGGGCGAGCAGTACTTC; CDR3aa: CASSSVRGEQYF
abundance: .; j_gene: TRBJ2-2; d_gene: TRBD2; v_gene: TRBV5-6; CDR3nt: TGTGCCAGCAGCTTGAAGTCCTGGGCGGGAGGCGGGGAGCTGTTTTTT; CDR3aa: CASSLKSWAGGGELFF
abundance: .; j_gene: TRBJ2-1; d_gene: TRBD2; v_gene: TRBV6-4; CDR3nt: TGTGCCAGCAGTGATAAACTAGCGGACTACAATGAGCAGTTCTTC; CDR3aa: CASSDKLADYNEQFF
abundance: .; j_gene: TRBJ2-5; d_gene: TRBD1; v_gene: TRBV7-9; CDR3nt: TGTGTCGAGGTGGGGGTAGGACAGGGGACCCAGTACTTC; CDR3aa: CVEVGVGQGTQYF
abundance: .; j_gene: TRBJ2-5; d_gene: TRBD1; v_gene: TRBV7-2; CDR3nt: TGTGCCAGCAGCTTATGGACAGGGACTCAAGAGACCCAGTACTTC; CDR3aa: CASSLWTGTQETQYF
abundance: .; j_gene: TRBJ2-1; d_gene: .; v_gene: TRBV11-2; CDR3nt: TGTGCCAGCAGCTTAGAACCGGGTAGCTACAATGAGCAGTTCTTC; CDR3aa: CASSLEPGSYNEQFF
abundance: .; j_gene: TRBJ1-1; d_gene: .; v_gene: TRBV4-3; CDR3nt: TGCGCCAGCAGCCAAGATGGGGGGCCCCTCTCTGAAGCTTTCTTT; CDR3aa: CASSQDGGPLSEAFF
abundance: .; j_gene: TRBJ1-4; d_gene: .; v_gene: TRBV4-3; CDR3nt: TGCGCCAGCAGCCAAGTGATGGCAGGATTCCGGGAAAAACTGTTTTTT; CDR3aa: CASSQVMAGFREKLFF
abundance: .; j_gene: TRBJ2-7; d_gene: TRBD2; v_gene: TRBV9; CDR3nt: TGTGCCAGCAGCCTCGGACTAGCGGAGGCTGGGTACGAGCAGTACTTC; CDR3aa: CASSLGLAEAGYEQYF
abundance: once; j_gene: TRBJ2-1; d_gene: TRBD2; v_gene: TRBV27; CDR3nt: TGTGCCAGCAGTTCAAGACTTCATAGCGGGAGTAACACCTACAATGAGCAGTTCTTC; CDR3aa: CASSSRLHSGSNTYNEQFF
abundance: .; j_gene: TRBJ2-7; d_gene: TRBD2; v_gene: TRBV27; CDR3nt: TGTGCCAGCGGTTCGACCCGACTAGCGGGAGTTTACGAGCAGTACTTC; CDR3aa: CASGSTRLAGVYEQYF
abundance: .; j_gene: TRBJ1-1; d_gene: .; v_gene: TRBV5-6; CDR3nt: TGTGCCAGCAGCGGGGGTACGGACACTGAAGCTTTCTTT; CDR3aa: CASSGGTDTEAFF
abundance: .; j_gene: TRBJ2-1; d_gene: TRBD2; v_gene: TRBV11-2; CDR3nt: TGTGCCAGCAGCCCGCTAGCGGGAGGTATTTACAATGAGCAGTTCTTC; CDR3aa: CASSPLAGGIYNEQFF
abundance: .; j_gene: TRBJ2-7; d_gene: .; v_gene: TRBV7-6; CDR3nt: TGTGCCAGCAGCGTCGGGACCCACGGTGGTGGCGAGCAGTACTTC; CDR3aa: CASSVGTHGGGEQYF